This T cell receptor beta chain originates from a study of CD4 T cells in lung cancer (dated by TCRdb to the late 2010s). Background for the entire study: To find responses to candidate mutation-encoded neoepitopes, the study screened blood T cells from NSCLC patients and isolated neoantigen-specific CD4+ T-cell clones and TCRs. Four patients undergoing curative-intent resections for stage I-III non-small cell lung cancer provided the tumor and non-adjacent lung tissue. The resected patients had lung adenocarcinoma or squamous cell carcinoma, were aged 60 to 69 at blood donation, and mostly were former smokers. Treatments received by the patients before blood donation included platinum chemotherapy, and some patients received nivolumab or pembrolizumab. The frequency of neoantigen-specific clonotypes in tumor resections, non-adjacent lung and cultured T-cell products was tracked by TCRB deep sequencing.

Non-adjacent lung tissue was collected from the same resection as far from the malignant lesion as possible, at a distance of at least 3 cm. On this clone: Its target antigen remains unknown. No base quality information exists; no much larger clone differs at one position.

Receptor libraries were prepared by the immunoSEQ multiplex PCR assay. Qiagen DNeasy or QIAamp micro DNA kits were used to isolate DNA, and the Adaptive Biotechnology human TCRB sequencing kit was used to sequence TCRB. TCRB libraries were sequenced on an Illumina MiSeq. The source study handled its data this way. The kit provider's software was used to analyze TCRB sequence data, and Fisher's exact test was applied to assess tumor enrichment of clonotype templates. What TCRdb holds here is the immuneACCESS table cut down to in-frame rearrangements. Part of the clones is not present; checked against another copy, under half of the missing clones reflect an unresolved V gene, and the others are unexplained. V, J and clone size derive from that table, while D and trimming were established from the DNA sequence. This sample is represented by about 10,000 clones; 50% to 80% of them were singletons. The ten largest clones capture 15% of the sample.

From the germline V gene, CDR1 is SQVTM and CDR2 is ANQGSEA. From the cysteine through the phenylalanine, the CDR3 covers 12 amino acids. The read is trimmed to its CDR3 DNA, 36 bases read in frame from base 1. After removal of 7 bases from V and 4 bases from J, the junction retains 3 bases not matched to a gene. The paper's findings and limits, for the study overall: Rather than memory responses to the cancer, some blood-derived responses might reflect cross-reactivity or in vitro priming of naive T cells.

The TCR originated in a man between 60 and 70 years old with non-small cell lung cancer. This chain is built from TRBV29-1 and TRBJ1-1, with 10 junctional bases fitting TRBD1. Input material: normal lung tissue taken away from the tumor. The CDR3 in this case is CSGWTGGTEAFF. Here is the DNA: TGCAGCGGGTGGACAGGGGGCACTGAAGCTTTCTTT.